A single sample gave rise to the 17 T cell receptor beta chains below, sequenced in a study of beta chain features in type 1 diabetes. Expressed TCRB transcripts got sequenced, as all isolated RNA was reverse transcribed. Produced via immunoSEQ multiplex PCR; TCRdb's table is partial and in-frame only. This table has 200,000 to 250,000 clones, over 7.5% appearing once. Sample: naive CD4+ T cells from blood. The receptors derive from a woman younger than 35 in good health.

This clone was seen a few times. This chain uses TRBV25-1 with TRBJ2-1, with TRBD2 matching over 11 bases. The germline V gene has CDR1 MGHDK and CDR2 SYGVNS. With 5 bases clipped from V and 6 bases from J, the junction kept 6 bases outside the gene matches. The CDR3 spans 15 residues. The CDR3 nucleotides read TGTGCCAGCAGTATAGCGGGAGGGGGGGCCAATGAGCAGTTCTTC. Translating gives CASSIAGGGANEQFF.

The chain uses TRBV19 and TRBJ1-2; possibly TRBD1 for D (5 bases). Germline CDR1 is LNHDA and CDR2 is SQIVND (reference sequence). The CDR3 has 14 amino acids. The V and J ends lost 5 bases and 6 bases respectively, with 16 bases between them. The CDR3 DNA reads as TGTGCCAGTAGTGTCAGGGCCCAGCAAAATGGCTACACCTTC. Translated, it gives CASSVRAQQNGYTF.

The chain recombines TRBV10-3 with TRBJ1-5; a possible D gene is TRBD1 (5 bases). Germline lookup yields CDR1 ENHRY and CDR2 SYGVKD. Trimming removed 5 bases at V and 3 bases at J, with 11 bases between. The CDR3 totals 14 residues. The CDR3 protein is CAISRGGTNQPQHF. The CDR3 DNA reads TGTGCCATCAGTCGCGGGGGGACCAATCAGCCCCAGCATTTT.

This clone was detected a few times. The chain couples TRBV19 to TRBJ2-5, with a weak D call TRBD2 (5 bases). Between the trimmed V and J ends, which lost 3 bases and 2 bases, there was a span of 16 bases. This CDR3 is 16 amino acids long. Germline V CDR1 and CDR2: LNHDA, SQIVND (reference sequence). The CDR3 DNA is TGTGCCAGTAGTATGATGGCCGTGGGAGCACAAGAGACCCAGTACTTC. This codes for CASSMMAVGAQETQYF.

This clone was counted a few times. CDR3 coding DNA: TGTGCCAGCAGTGAAAATAGGGGTCCCTACGAGCAGTACTTC. This codes for CASSENRGPYEQYF. The V and J genes are TRBV6-1 and TRBJ2-7; a possible D gene is TRBD1 (5 bases). The germline gives CDR1 MNHNS, CDR2 SASEGT. The CDR3 consists of 14 residues. Between the trimmed V and J ends, which lost 2 bases and 2 bases, there was a span of 10 bases.

This clone was seen a few times. The CDR3 protein is CASTPFVSGSFGEETQYF. Here the CDR3 DNA reads TGCGCCAGCACCCCGTTTGTTAGCGGGAGTTTTGGCGAGGAGACCCAGTACTTC. V gene TRBV4-1 combines with J gene TRBJ2-5; 9 nucleotides line up with TRBD2. The V and J ends lost 7 bases and 5 bases, in that order; junction bases with no gene match: 20. The CDR3 covers 18 residues. Per the germline V gene, CDR1 is MGHRA and CDR2 is YSYEKL.

This clone was observed once. The chain links TRBV6-5 to TRBJ1-3; unclear D gene. V was pared by 0 bases and J by 2 bases, with 11 bases between. This CDR3 contains 16 residues. Germline V gives CDR1 MNHEY, CDR2 SVGAGI. This CDR3 is CASSYSPGPAGNTIYF. Written as DNA, the CDR3 is TGTGCCAGCAGTTACTCACCTGGTCCGGCTGGAAACACCATATATTTT.

V gene TRBV7-9 combines with J gene TRBJ2-5; D is perhaps TRBD1 (5 bases). Trimming stripped 1 base from V and 5 bases from J, with 11 bases between. The germline V gene has CDR1 SEHNR and CDR2 FQNEAQ (reference sequence). This CDR3 has 14 residues. The DNA of the CDR3 is TGTGCCAGCAGCTTAGGTACAGGATTGGAGACCCAGTACTTC. Translating it yields CASSLGTGLETQYF.

The chain combines TRBV30 with TRBJ2-2; no definite D call. The V gene lost 0 bases and the J gene lost 7 bases, with 3 bases spanning the gap. The CDR3 runs 11 residues. CDR1 GTSNPN and CDR2 SVGIG come from the germline V gene (reference sequence). CDR3: CAWSVGGELFF. The CDR3 region has the DNA TGTGCCTGGAGTGTCGGCGGGGAGCTGTTTTTT.

This clone was seen a few times. The rearrangement joins TRBV9 to TRBJ2-7, with 10 bases lining up with TRBD1. This CDR3 region has 15 residues. Germline V lookup: CDR1 SGDLS, CDR2 YYNGEE. V lost 4 bases, J lost 3 bases, and 7 bases stayed unmatched. The CDR3 DNA sequence: TGTGCCAGCAGCCTTGGACAGGGGGACCTCTACGAGCAGTACTTC. Translating gives CASSLGQGDLYEQYF.

On this clone: One end of the junction fails to match germline, which may point to a read error. The chain recombines TRBV7-7 with TRBJ1-3, with TRBD1 matching over 7 bases. CDR1 and CDR2 from the germline V gene are SSHAT and FNYEAQ (reference sequence). The CDR3 is made up of 15 amino acids. The CDR3 is CASSPSTGPGNTIYF. The CDR3 DNA reads as TGTGCTAGCAGCCCATCGACAGGGCCGGGAAACACCATATATTTT.

The table lists this clone with a few counts. The V gene is TRBV27, the J gene TRBJ1-4; weak D call: TRBD1 (6 bases). The CDR3 has 15 residues. Germline loops: CDR1 MNHEY, CDR2 SMNVEV (reference sequence). Between the trimmed V and J ends, which lost 6 bases and 3 bases, there was a span of 14 bases. The DNA of the CDR3 is TGTGCCAGCAGCCGTCGGGGGGCGGCTAATGAAAAACTGTTTTTT. Translated: CASSRRGAANEKLFF.

The V and J genes are TRBV27 and TRBJ1-1; D not certain. Between the trimmed V and J ends, which lost 4 bases and 2 bases, there was a span of 8 bases. Germline V CDR1 and CDR2: MNHEY, SMNVEV (reference sequence). The CDR3 extends over 13 amino acids. Here the CDR3 DNA reads TGTGCCAGCAGTTCGGGGAGAAACACTGAAGCTTTCTTT. It yields the protein CASSSGRNTEAFF.

This clone was seen a few times. This chain connects TRBV5-1 to TRBJ2-7, with TRBD2 identical over 7 bases. V gave up 0 bases and J gave up 2 bases; unmatched junction bases: 8. CDR1 and CDR2 (germline): SGHRS, YFSETQ. The CDR3 is made up of 16 amino acids. CDR3 nucleotide sequence: TGCGCCAGCAGCTTGGCAGCGGGGCTCTCCACCTACGAGCAGTACTTC. This codes for CASSLAAGLSTYEQYF.

V gene TRBV9 combines with J gene TRBJ1-4, with D hard to call. This CDR3 is built from 15 residues. The germline V gene encodes CDR1 SGDLS and CDR2 YYNGEE. V was clipped by 0 bases and J by 6 bases, with 12 bases between them. The CDR3, as DNA: TGTGCCAGCAGCGTAGCCGCGGGGAGGGATGAAAAACTGTTTTTT. The encoded protein is CASSVAAGRDEKLFF.

This clone appeared a few times. The chain joins TRBV10-3 to TRBJ2-1; 9 bases agree with TRBD2. This CDR3 has 16 amino acids. V was clipped by 6 bases and J by 0 bases; unmatched bases: 6. The germline CDR1 and CDR2 sequences are ENHRY and SYGVKD. For the CDR3, the DNA is TGTGCCATCAGGCGAGCGGGGGGACTCTCCTACAATGAGCAGTTCTTC. This translates into CAIRRAGGLSYNEQFF.

This sequence joins TRBV19 and TRBJ1-4, with TRBD1 identical over 7 bases. Germline V lookup: CDR1 LNHDA, CDR2 SQIVND (reference sequence). J was trimmed by 9 bases and V by 6 bases; bases with no gene match: 7. The length of the CDR3 is 13 residues. The CDR3 DNA reads TGTGCCAGTAGGAGGGGGCAGGCGAAAAAACTGTTTTTT. This translates into CASRRGQAKKLFF.